This TCR beta chain was sequenced during a study of tumor and adjacent non-tumor tissue in lung cancer. Study-level background: The cohort had approximately 12 adenocarcinoma, 2 squamous cell and 1 small cell patients.

Remarks on this clonotype: The antigen remains undetermined. Mismatch with germline at one junction end may stem from a read error.

This sample's RNA came from whole unsorted tissue. CDR1 and CDR2 from the germline V gene are LGHNT and FRNRAP. This CDR3 region has 13 residues. Study-wide results and limits: Higher tumor TCR diversity was associated with shorter survival. Normal lung showed higher cumulative top 100 clone frequency than tumor.

TCRbeta libraries were built with three rounds of nested PCR, modified from ARM-PCR. In TCRdb, the multiplex PCR reads were re-called with MiXCR into one record per CDR3 protein. Here the sample spans 100,000 to 120,000 distinct CDR3 sequences, about 80% being singletons. What was sequenced was lung tumor tissue. This TCR came from a man in his 70s with non-small cell lung cancer. The J gene is TRBJ1-5, the V gene TRBV12-5, with D perhaps matching TRBD1 (5 bases). CDR3 DNA sequence: TGTGTTAGTCGTCTTGACAGAAATCAGCCCCAGCATTTT. Residues: CVSRLDRNQPQHF.